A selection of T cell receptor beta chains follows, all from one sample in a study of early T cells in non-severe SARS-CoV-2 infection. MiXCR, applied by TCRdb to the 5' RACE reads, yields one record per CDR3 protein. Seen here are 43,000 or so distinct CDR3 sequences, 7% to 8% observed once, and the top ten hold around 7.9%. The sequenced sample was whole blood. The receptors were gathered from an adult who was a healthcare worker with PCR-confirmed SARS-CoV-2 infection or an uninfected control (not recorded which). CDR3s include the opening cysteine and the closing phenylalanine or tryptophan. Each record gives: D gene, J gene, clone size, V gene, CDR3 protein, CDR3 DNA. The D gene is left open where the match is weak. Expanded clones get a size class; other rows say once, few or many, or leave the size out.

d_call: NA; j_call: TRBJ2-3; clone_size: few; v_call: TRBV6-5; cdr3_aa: CASSYAGAGPDTQYF; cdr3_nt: TGTGCCAGCAGTTATGCGGGGGCGGGTCCAGATACGCAGTATTTT
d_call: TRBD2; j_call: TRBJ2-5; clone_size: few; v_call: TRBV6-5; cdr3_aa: CASSYDGGIEETQYF; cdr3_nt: TGTGCCAGCAGTTACGACGGGGGGATAGAGGAGACCCAGTACTTC
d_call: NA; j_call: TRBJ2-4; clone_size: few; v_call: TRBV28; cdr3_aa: CASSIQSWGIQYF; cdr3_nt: TGTGCCAGCAGTATACAATCTTGGGGCATTCAGTACTTC
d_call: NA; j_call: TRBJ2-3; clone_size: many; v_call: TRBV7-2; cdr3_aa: CASSFRAGGQYF; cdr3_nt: TGTGCCAGCAGCTTTAGGGCCGGCGGGCAGTATTTT
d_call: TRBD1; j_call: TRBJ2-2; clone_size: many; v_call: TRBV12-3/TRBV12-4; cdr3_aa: CASSLSWTGDNTGELFF; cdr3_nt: TGTGCCAGCAGTTTGAGCTGGACAGGAGATAACACCGGGGAGCTGTTTTTT
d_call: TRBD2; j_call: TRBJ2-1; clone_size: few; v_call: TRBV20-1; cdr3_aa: CSSMRGAYNEQFF; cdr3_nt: TGCAGTAGTATGCGGGGGGCCTACAATGAGCAGTTCTTC
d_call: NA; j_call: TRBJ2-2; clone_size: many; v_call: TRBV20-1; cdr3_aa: CSARSGSLGELFF; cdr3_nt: TGCAGTGCTAGGAGCGGTAGTTTGGGGGAGCTGTTTTTT
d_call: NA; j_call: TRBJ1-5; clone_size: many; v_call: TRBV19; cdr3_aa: CASTSEATGLFRPQHF; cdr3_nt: TGTGCCAGTACTAGTGAGGCAACAGGGCTCTTTCGACCCCAGCATTTT
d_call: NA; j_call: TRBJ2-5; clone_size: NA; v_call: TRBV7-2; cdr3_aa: CASSPVAGGETQYF; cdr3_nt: TGTGCCAGCAGCCCTGTGGCAGGAGGAGAGACCCAGTACTTC
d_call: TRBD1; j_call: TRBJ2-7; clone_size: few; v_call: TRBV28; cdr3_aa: CASSWGQGYEQYF; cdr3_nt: TGTGCCAGCAGTTGGGGACAGGGTTACGAGCAGTACTTC
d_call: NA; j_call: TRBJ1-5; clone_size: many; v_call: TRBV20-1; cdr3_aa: CSASPDDGQPQHF; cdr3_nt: TGCAGTGCATCTCCGGACGACGGACAGCCCCAGCATTTT
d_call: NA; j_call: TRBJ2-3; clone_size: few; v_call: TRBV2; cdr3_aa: CASSDSSTTDTQYF; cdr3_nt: TGTGCCAGCAGTGACAGCTCGACCACAGATACGCAGTATTTT
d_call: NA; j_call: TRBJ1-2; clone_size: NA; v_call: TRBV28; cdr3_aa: CASSSAREANGYTF; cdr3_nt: TGTGCCAGCAGTTCGGCCAGGGAAGCTAACGGCTACACCTTC
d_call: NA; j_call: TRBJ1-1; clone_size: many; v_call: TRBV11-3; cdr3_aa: CASSLTTGSAEAFF; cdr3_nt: TGTGCCAGCAGCTTAACCACAGGATCGGCTGAAGCTTTCTTT
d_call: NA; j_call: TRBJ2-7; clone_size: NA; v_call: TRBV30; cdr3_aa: CAWSTPMEQYF; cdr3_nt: TGTGCCTGGAGTACACCAATGGAGCAGTACTTC
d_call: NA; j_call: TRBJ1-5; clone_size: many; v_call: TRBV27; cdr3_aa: CASSLYGGGSNQPQHF; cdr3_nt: TGTGCCAGCAGTTTATACGGGGGAGGAAGCAATCAGCCCCAGCATTTT
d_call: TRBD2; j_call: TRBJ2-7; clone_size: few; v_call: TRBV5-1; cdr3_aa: CASKSVAGSSYEQYF; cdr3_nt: TGCGCCAGCAAATCCGTAGCGGGGAGCTCCTACGAGCAGTACTTC
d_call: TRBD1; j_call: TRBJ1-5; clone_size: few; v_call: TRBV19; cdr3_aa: CASSDHRGRQPQHF; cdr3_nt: TGTGCCAGTAGTGACCACAGGGGGCGTCAGCCCCAGCATTTT
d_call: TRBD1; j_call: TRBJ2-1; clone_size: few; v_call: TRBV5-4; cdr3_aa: CASSLAGQGSEQFF; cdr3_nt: TGTGCCAGCAGCTTGGCGGGACAGGGTAGTGAGCAGTTCTTC
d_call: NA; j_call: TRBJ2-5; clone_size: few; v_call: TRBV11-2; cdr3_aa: CASTQWGPQETQYF; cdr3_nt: TGTGCCAGCACTCAGTGGGGGCCCCAAGAGACCCAGTACTTC
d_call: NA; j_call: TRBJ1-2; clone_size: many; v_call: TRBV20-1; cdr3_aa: CSETDNYGYTF; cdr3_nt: TGCAGTGAGACAGATAACTATGGCTACACCTTC
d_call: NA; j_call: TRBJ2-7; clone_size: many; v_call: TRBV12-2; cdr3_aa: CASRFRGTGSIHEQYF; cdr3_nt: TGTGCAAGTCGCTTCCGAGGGACAGGGTCAATTCACGAGCAGTACTTC